Listed below are T cell receptor beta chains from one sample, sequenced in a study of blood T cell repertoires in COVID-19. Using immunoSEQ multiplex PCR, the repertoire was profiled, and TCRdb retains in-frame clones only, with some absent. This table has 150,000 or so clones, around nine tenths appearing once. The specimen was peripheral blood. The receptors were gathered from a human donor in a cohort sampled during active COVID-19. The CDR3 runs from the conserved cysteine through the conserved F or W. A D gene is named only where the DNA matches it firmly. A clone size is listed for some rows: how often the clone was seen (once, few, many), or a class if it is expanded.

cdr3_length: 15
d_call: TRBD2
v_call: TRBV7-6
clone_size: .
j_call: TRBJ2-7
cdr3_aa: CASSFGSGTSYEQYF
cdr3_nt: TGTGCCAGCAGCTTTGGTAGCGGGACCTCCTACGAGCAGTACTTC

cdr3_length: 16
d_call: TRBD1
v_call: TRBV7-2
clone_size: .
j_call: TRBJ2-3
cdr3_aa: CASSPQTGDSTDTQYF
cdr3_nt: TGTGCCAGCAGCCCCCAGACAGGGGACTCCACAGATACGCAGTATTTT

cdr3_length: 13
d_call: TRBD2
v_call: TRBV2
clone_size: few
j_call: TRBJ2-7
cdr3_aa: CASDSGGTYEQYF
cdr3_nt: TGTGCCAGCGATTCGGGGGGGACCTACGAGCAGTACTTC

cdr3_length: 16
d_call: .
v_call: TRBV3-1/TRBV3-2
clone_size: .
j_call: TRBJ2-3
cdr3_aa: CASSQDNVRGADTQYF
cdr3_nt: TGTGCCAGCAGCCAAGATAATGTTCGGGGAGCAGATACGCAGTATTTT

cdr3_length: 13
d_call: .
v_call: TRBV14
clone_size: .
j_call: TRBJ1-2
cdr3_aa: CASSQVRHRGYTF
cdr3_nt: TGTGCCAGCAGCCAAGTCCGACATCGGGGCTACACCTTC

cdr3_length: 13
d_call: .
v_call: TRBV7-9
clone_size: .
j_call: TRBJ1-1
cdr3_aa: CASSLGGAIEAFF
cdr3_nt: TGTGCCAGCAGCTTGGGAGGGGCTATTGAAGCTTTCTTT

cdr3_length: 16
d_call: .
v_call: TRBV12-2
clone_size: .
j_call: TRBJ1-5
cdr3_aa: CASRLVGQGGNQPQHF
cdr3_nt: TGTGCAAGTCGCTTAGTAGGCCAGGGCGGCAATCAGCCCCAGCATTTT

cdr3_length: 11
d_call: .
v_call: TRBV20-1
clone_size: .
j_call: TRBJ2-4
cdr3_aa: CSAREGRNQYF
cdr3_nt: TGCAGTGCTAGAGAGGGCAGGAACCAGTACTTC

cdr3_length: 16
d_call: TRBD2
v_call: TRBV6-1
clone_size: .
j_call: TRBJ2-3
cdr3_aa: CASSELGRVGTDTQYF
cdr3_nt: TGTGCCAGCAGTGAATTGGGGAGGGTGGGCACAGATACGCAGTATTTT

cdr3_length: 16
d_call: TRBD1
v_call: TRBV29-1
clone_size: .
j_call: TRBJ2-7
cdr3_aa: CSVWVTGDWSSYEQYF
cdr3_nt: TGCAGCGTGTGGGTGACAGGGGATTGGAGCTCCTACGAGCAGTACTTC

cdr3_length: 16
d_call: TRBD1
v_call: TRBV30
clone_size: .
j_call: TRBJ2-2
cdr3_aa: CAWSQGAGEVTGELFF
cdr3_nt: TGTGCCTGGTCCCAGGGGGCCGGGGAGGTGACCGGGGAGCTGTTTTTT

cdr3_length: 15
d_call: TRBD1
v_call: TRBV29-1
clone_size: .
j_call: TRBJ1-2
cdr3_aa: CSVPGSGTASYGYTF
cdr3_nt: TGCAGCGTTCCGGGATCCGGGACAGCATCCTATGGCTACACCTTC

cdr3_length: 14
d_call: .
v_call: TRBV9
clone_size: .
j_call: TRBJ1-3
cdr3_aa: CASSPYRVGNTIYF
cdr3_nt: TGTGCCAGCAGCCCCTACAGGGTCGGAAACACCATATATTTT

cdr3_length: 15
d_call: TRBD1
v_call: TRBV6-2/TRBV6-3
clone_size: .
j_call: TRBJ2-4
cdr3_aa: CASSRGTGVGNIQYF
cdr3_nt: TGTGCCAGCAGCCGCGGGACAGGGGTGGGAAACATTCAGTACTTC

cdr3_length: 14
d_call: .
v_call: TRBV9
clone_size: .
j_call: TRBJ1-2
cdr3_aa: CASSVAAANYGYTF
cdr3_nt: TGTGCCAGCAGCGTAGCTGCAGCTAACTATGGCTACACCTTC

cdr3_length: 15
d_call: .
v_call: TRBV28
clone_size: once
j_call: TRBJ1-6
cdr3_aa: CASSLWAGNFSPLHF
cdr3_nt: TGTGCCAGCAGTTTATGGGCAGGGAACTTCTCACCCCTCCACTTT

cdr3_length: 15
d_call: TRBD2
v_call: TRBV4-3
clone_size: once
j_call: TRBJ2-7
cdr3_aa: CASSQDFGTSYEQYF
cdr3_nt: TGCGCCAGCAGCCAAGATTTCGGGACTAGCTACGAGCAGTACTTC

cdr3_length: 16
d_call: TRBD2
v_call: TRBV27
clone_size: .
j_call: TRBJ2-5
cdr3_aa: CASSLTSGIGQETQYF
cdr3_nt: TGTGCCAGCAGTTTGACTAGCGGCATTGGACAAGAGACCCAGTACTTC

cdr3_length: 13
d_call: .
v_call: TRBV9
clone_size: .
j_call: TRBJ2-7
cdr3_aa: CASSVDSPYEQYF
cdr3_nt: TGTGCCAGCAGCGTAGACTCCCCCTACGAGCAGTACTTC

cdr3_length: 17
d_call: TRBD1
v_call: TRBV19
clone_size: .
j_call: TRBJ2-6
cdr3_aa: CASSPDRASSGANVLTF
cdr3_nt: TGTGCCAGTAGCCCGGACAGGGCTAGCTCTGGGGCCAACGTCCTGACTTTC

cdr3_length: 14
d_call: .
v_call: TRBV28
clone_size: once
j_call: TRBJ1-2
cdr3_aa: CASSFGTNEAGYTF
cdr3_nt: TGTGCCAGCAGTTTCGGGACAAATGAGGCTGGCTACACCTTC

cdr3_length: 14
d_call: .
v_call: TRBV29-1
clone_size: once
j_call: TRBJ1-2
cdr3_aa: CSVDASRGGYGYTF
cdr3_nt: TGCAGCGTTGACGCCTCTCGAGGGGGCTATGGCTACACCTTC

cdr3_length: 14
d_call: .
v_call: TRBV5-1
clone_size: .
j_call: TRBJ1-1
cdr3_aa: CASKTGDMNTEAFF
cdr3_nt: TGCGCCAGCAAAACAGGCGACATGAACACTGAAGCTTTCTTT

cdr3_length: 13
d_call: .
v_call: TRBV15
clone_size: .
j_call: TRBJ2-7
cdr3_aa: CATSGQNSYEQYF
cdr3_nt: TGTGCCACCAGCGGACAAAACAGCTACGAGCAGTACTTC

cdr3_length: 14
d_call: TRBD1
v_call: TRBV30
clone_size: .
j_call: TRBJ1-2
cdr3_aa: CALSSGQGDYGYTF
cdr3_nt: TGTGCCTTGTCCTCGGGACAGGGGGACTATGGCTACACCTTC

cdr3_length: 14
d_call: TRBD2
v_call: TRBV29-1
clone_size: .
j_call: TRBJ2-3
cdr3_aa: CSVAGTSGGDTQYF
cdr3_nt: TGCAGCGTTGCCGGGACTAGCGGGGGTGATACGCAGTATTTT

cdr3_length: 15
d_call: TRBD2
v_call: TRBV6-5
clone_size: .
j_call: TRBJ2-7
cdr3_aa: CATGTSGGPYYEQYF
cdr3_nt: TGTGCCACCGGGACTAGCGGGGGCCCTTACTACGAGCAGTACTTC

cdr3_length: 15
d_call: .
v_call: TRBV5-4
clone_size: .
j_call: TRBJ1-1
cdr3_aa: CASSLAPDISTEAFF
cdr3_nt: TGTGCCAGCAGCTTGGCCCCGGACATTAGCACTGAAGCTTTCTTT

cdr3_length: 17
d_call: .
v_call: TRBV5-6
clone_size: .
j_call: TRBJ1-6
cdr3_aa: CASSLDRRQGMRSPLHF
cdr3_nt: TGTGCCAGCAGCTTGGATCGGCGGCAGGGAATGCGTTCACCCCTCCACTTT

cdr3_length: 13
d_call: .
v_call: TRBV5-6
clone_size: .
j_call: TRBJ2-4
cdr3_aa: CASSFGQKNIQYF
cdr3_nt: TGTGCCAGCAGCTTCGGACAGAAAAACATTCAGTACTTC

cdr3_length: 15
d_call: TRBD1
v_call: TRBV11-2
clone_size: .
j_call: TRBJ1-6
cdr3_aa: CASSFTGTGLSPLHF
cdr3_nt: TGTGCCAGCAGCTTTACCGGGACAGGGCTTTCACCCCTCCACTTT

cdr3_length: 14
d_call: .
v_call: TRBV19
clone_size: once
j_call: TRBJ2-5
cdr3_aa: CASSIPGSQETQYF
cdr3_nt: TGTGCCAGTAGTATCCCCGGTTCTCAAGAGACCCAGTACTTC

cdr3_length: 12
d_call: .
v_call: TRBV10-3
clone_size: .
j_call: TRBJ1-6
cdr3_aa: CASTGMNSPLHF
cdr3_nt: TGTGCCTCCACAGGGATGAATTCACCCCTCCACTTT

cdr3_length: 13
d_call: .
v_call: TRBV28
clone_size: many
j_call: TRBJ1-1
cdr3_aa: CAISPGRGTEAFF
cdr3_nt: TGTGCCATCTCACCGGGCCGAGGGACTGAAGCTTTCTTT

cdr3_length: 15
d_call: TRBD2
v_call: TRBV19
clone_size: .
j_call: TRBJ2-2
cdr3_aa: CASSTTAGTAGELFF
cdr3_nt: TGTGCCAGTAGTACCACAGCGGGGACCGCCGGGGAGCTGTTTTTT

cdr3_length: 15
d_call: TRBD1
v_call: TRBV7-8
clone_size: .
j_call: TRBJ1-2
cdr3_aa: CASSWRTGSNYGYTF
cdr3_nt: TGTGCCAGCAGCTGGAGGACAGGGTCTAACTATGGCTACACCTTC

cdr3_length: 14
d_call: TRBD1
v_call: TRBV9
clone_size: .
j_call: TRBJ1-1
cdr3_aa: CASSWDSENTEAFF
cdr3_nt: TGTGCCAGCAGCTGGGACAGTGAGAACACTGAAGCTTTCTTT

cdr3_length: 12
d_call: TRBD1
v_call: TRBV29-1
clone_size: .
j_call: TRBJ1-2
cdr3_aa: CSVQHRDRNYLF
cdr3_nt: TGCAGCGTGCAGCACCGGGACAGGAACTATCTCTTC

cdr3_length: 14
d_call: TRBD1
v_call: TRBV6-5
clone_size: .
j_call: TRBJ2-7
cdr3_aa: CASSLTGTAYEQYF
cdr3_nt: TGTGCCAGCAGTCTGACCGGGACAGCCTACGAGCAGTACTTC

cdr3_length: 15
d_call: .
v_call: TRBV7-9
clone_size: .
j_call: TRBJ2-7
cdr3_aa: CASSFAGRGPYEQYF
cdr3_nt: TGTGCCAGCAGCTTTGCGGGAAGGGGGCCTTACGAGCAGTACTTC

cdr3_length: 18
d_call: TRBD2
v_call: TRBV5-6
clone_size: many
j_call: TRBJ2-5
cdr3_aa: CASSLSPSTAGVRETQYF
cdr3_nt: TGTGCCAGCAGCTTGAGTCCCTCTACAGCGGGAGTACGGGAGACCCAGTACTTC

cdr3_length: 14
d_call: .
v_call: TRBV27
clone_size: .
j_call: TRBJ2-7
cdr3_aa: CASSRVGGSYEQYF
cdr3_nt: TGTGCCAGCAGCCGGGTGGGGGGATCCTACGAGCAGTACTTC

cdr3_length: 12
d_call: .
v_call: TRBV28
clone_size: .
j_call: TRBJ2-1
cdr3_aa: CASMGTSNEQFF
cdr3_nt: TGTGCCAGCATGGGGACAAGTAATGAGCAGTTCTTC

cdr3_length: 17
d_call: .
v_call: TRBV7-6
clone_size: .
j_call: TRBJ2-1
cdr3_aa: CASSSLIRDKTYNEQFF
cdr3_nt: TGTGCCAGCAGCTCTCTCATCCGGGACAAAACCTACAATGAGCAGTTCTTC

cdr3_length: 16
d_call: TRBD2
v_call: TRBV5-6
clone_size: .
j_call: TRBJ2-3
cdr3_aa: CASSLAILAGDPKEYF
cdr3_nt: TGTGCCAGCAGCTTGGCGATACTAGCGGGGGACCCCAAGGAGTATTTT

cdr3_length: 13
d_call: .
v_call: TRBV5-1
clone_size: .
j_call: TRBJ1-2
cdr3_aa: CASSLAVNYGYTF
cdr3_nt: TGCGCCAGCAGCTTGGCTGTTAACTATGGCTACACCTTC

cdr3_length: 14
d_call: .
v_call: TRBV28
clone_size: .
j_call: TRBJ2-7
cdr3_aa: CASSFTQPGYEQYF
cdr3_nt: TGTGCCAGCAGTTTCACCCAACCCGGCTACGAGCAGTACTTC